The clone carrying this T cell receptor (beta chain) has more than one count but fewer than ten. Its specificity is unknown. This sample was taken from a study of T cell repertoires in cytomegalovirus infection. The wider study: Indicated by public TCR beta signatures were CMV infection and matching HLA type. General study points: HLA-C-restricted, CMV-specific TCR beta clonotypes were dominant ex vivo. There were carriers of CMV plus the relevant HLA, and cumulative public TCR beta family frequency identified them.

The V end lost 7 bases, the J end lost 2 bases, and 6 bases lay between the germline ends. In germline, CDR1 is SNHLY, CDR2 FYNNEI. The CDR3 contains 12 residues. TCRdb ran MiXCR on the reads and lists one entry per CDR3 protein. The table records some 180,000 distinct CDR3 sequences, 17% of them present only once. This rearrangement joins TRBV2 to TRBJ2-1; D not resolved. This sequence was found in a human donor in good health (CMV status not recorded). Some clones in this sample may be carry-over from other donors' samples. Sequenced sample: CD8+ T cells from PBMCs. Here the CDR3 DNA reads TGTGCCAGCATCCATACCTACAATGAGCAGTTCTTC. Translated: CASIHTYNEQFF.